One sample yielded the 25 T cell receptor beta chains listed below, sequenced in a study of blood T cell repertoires in COVID-19. TCRdb's table, derived via immunoSEQ multiplex PCR, lists solely in-frame clones and lacks some. The sample shows more than 100,000 clones, approximately 87% of them seen only once. Material for sequencing was peripheral blood. All receptors come from a man between 65 and 85 years old with active COVID-19.

The chain couples TRBV4-1 to TRBJ2-5, with TRBD2 as a possible D gene (5 bases). The V gene's germline CDR1 is MGHRA and CDR2 YSYEKL. The V end was cut by 0 bases, the J end by 5 bases, with 19 bases between. CDR3 length equals 17 residues. CDR3 loop: CASSQDINALGGETQYF. CDR3 DNA: TGCGCCAGCAGCCAAGATATCAATGCACTAGGCGGGGAGACCCAGTACTTC.

This clone has a single count. The V call is TRBV20-1, the J call TRBJ2-2, with D possibly matching TRBD1 (5 bases). The CDR3 has 13 residues. CDR1 and CDR2 (germline): DFQATT, SNEGSKA (reference sequence). V lost 3 bases and J 5 bases, leaving 10 bases between the germline ends. As DNA, the CDR3 is TGCAGTGCTAGTGCAGGGCTGACCGGGGAGCTGTTTTTT. Translating gives CSASAGLTGELFF.

CDR3 region: CASSLEVGGPPDTQYF. DNA for the CDR3: TGTGCCAGCAGCTTAGAGGTGGGAGGGCCGCCAGATACGCAGTATTTT. V usage is TRBV7-9 and J usage is TRBJ2-3; TRBD2 matches 7 bases. The CDR3 extends over 16 amino acids. The ends lost 1 base at V and 4 bases at J; junction bases unmatched: 8. The germline V gene has CDR1 SEHNR and CDR2 FQNEAQ (reference sequence).

The chain links TRBV28 to TRBJ2-7; 8 nucleotides line up with TRBD1. Germline V gives CDR1 MDHEN, CDR2 SYDVKM. CDR3 length: 14 residues. The J segment lost 4 bases and the V segment lost 2 bases, leaving 4 bases of the junction unmatched. DNA for the CDR3: TGTGCCAGCAGTTTAGGGACAGGCCCTTACGAGCAGTACTTC. Residues: CASSLGTGPYEQYF.

V is TRBV19 and J is TRBJ1-6; 10 bases map to TRBD1. The CDR3 loop spans 14 amino acids. V dropped 5 bases and J dropped 7; count of bases not matched to a gene: 2. CDR1 is LNHDA, CDR2 SQIVND, per germline (reference sequence). The CDR3 DNA sequence: TGTGCCAGTAGTGGGACAGGGGAGAATTCACCCCTCCACTTT. The encoded protein is CASSGTGENSPLHF.

The rearrangement uses TRBV19 and TRBJ1-1, with D perhaps TRBD1 (6 bases). V was shortened by 4 bases and J by 0 bases, with 12 bases between the two germline ends. The CDR3 contains 15 residues. Germline lookup yields CDR1 LNHDA and CDR2 SQIVND (reference sequence). CDR3 sequence (DNA): TGTGCCAGTAGTACGAGGGGGTTCATGAACACTGAAGCTTTCTTT. This translates into CASSTRGFMNTEAFF.

This chain joins TRBV6-5 and TRBJ1-2; D gene ambiguous. The CDR3 contains 12 residues. Germline CDR1 reads MNHEY; CDR2 reads SVGAGI. The V gene lost 5 bases and the J gene lost 5 bases, with 9 bases spanning the gap. CDR3 region: CASSRGDYGYTF. The CDR3, as DNA: TGTGCCAGCAGTCGGGGAGATTATGGCTACACCTTC.

CDR3 sequence reads: CASSPGGNTEAFF. The DNA for the CDR3 is TGTGCCAGCAGTCCCGGAGGGAACACTGAAGCTTTCTTT. The V call is TRBV12-3 or TRBV12-4, the J call TRBJ1-1; D gene uncertain. Trimming took 5 bases from V and 1 from J, leaving 8 bases between them. This CDR3 has 13 amino acids.

The chain links TRBV28 to TRBJ1-2; D is possibly TRBD1 (5 bases). The germline V gene encodes CDR1 MDHEN and CDR2 SYDVKM. The CDR3 sequence is 11 residues long. Trimming shortened V by 7 bases and J by 7 bases, and 10 bases separated the two germline ends. CDR3 bases: TGTGCCAGCAAAGGGGTTTCTGGCTACACCTTC. It yields the protein CASKGVSGYTF.

The CDR3 nucleotides read TGTGCCAGCAGCTTTTCCGGGACAGCGAACACCGGGGAGCTGTTTTTT. Translating it yields CASSFSGTANTGELFF. The chain links TRBV7-3 to TRBJ2-2, with 7 bases aligning to TRBD1. The CDR3 contains 16 residues. V was clipped by 3 bases and J by 0 bases; unmatched bases: 4. CDR1 and CDR2 (germline): SGHTA, FQGTGA.

The genes are TRBV11-3 and TRBJ2-2; tentatively, D is TRBD2 (6 bases). Germline CDR1 is SGHNT and CDR2 is YENEEA. The CDR3 extends over 16 amino acids. Trimming took 2 bases from V and 5 from J, leaving 15 bases between them. CDR3 in amino acids: CASSLHSGSGTGELFF. The CDR3 DNA is TGTGCCAGCAGCTTACATTCCGGGAGCGGAACCGGGGAGCTGTTTTTT.

This clone was seen more than once but under ten times. The chain is built from TRBV11-2 and TRBJ2-1; 9 bases are a match to TRBD2. Germline lookup yields CDR1 SGHAT and CDR2 FQNNGV. V trimming: 5 bases; J trimming: 10 bases; junction bases outside the gene matches: 24. There are 19 residues in the CDR3. CDR3 loop: CASSQGYVFGLAGRGEQFF. The DNA of the CDR3 is TGTGCCAGCAGCCAGGGGTACGTCTTCGGGCTAGCGGGAAGAGGGGAGCAGTTCTTC.

The J gene is TRBJ1-1, the V gene TRBV6-5; 11 bases fit TRBD1. The CDR3 extends over 14 amino acids. Germline V gene sequence: CDR1 MNHEY, CDR2 SVGAGI. Trimming cost V 7 bases and J 5 bases; bases outside gene matches: 6. The DNA for the CDR3 is TGTGCCAGCATCATAGGACAGGGGGCAACTGAAGCTTTCTTT. Amino acid sequence: CASIIGQGATEAFF.

The rearrangement uses TRBV27 and TRBJ1-1; D perhaps matches TRBD1 (6 bases). CDR3 length equals 15 residues. V was clipped by 5 bases and J by 6 bases, with 19 bases between them. In germline, CDR1 is MNHEY, CDR2 SMNVEV (reference sequence). In nucleotides, the CDR3 is TGTGCCAGCAGTCCGAGACAGGTACCGGGCGCTGAAGCTTTCTTT. Translating it yields CASSPRQVPGAEAFF.

The chain couples TRBV5-1 to TRBJ2-7; D not resolved. Germline V lookup: CDR1 SGHRS, CDR2 YFSETQ. The ends were cut back, 0 bases at V and 2 bases at J, with 6 bases in the middle. The length of the CDR3 is 13 residues. The CDR3 reads CASSLETAYEQYF. CDR3 nucleotide sequence: TGCGCCAGCAGCTTGGAGACTGCCTACGAGCAGTACTTC.

This clone was recorded only once. The gene calls are TRBV9 and TRBJ2-7, with 9 bases matching TRBD2. Unmatched junction bases numbered 7, after V lost 0 bases and J lost 6 bases. The CDR3 contains 15 residues. Germline-derived CDR1 and CDR2 are SGDLS and YYNGEE. The CDR3 DNA sequence: TGTGCCAGCAGCGTAGAAGGGGGACTAGCCCTCGAGCAGTACTTC. Amino acid sequence: CASSVEGGLALEQYF.

The chain recombines TRBV4-3 with TRBJ1-2; 10 bases fit TRBD1. The CDR3 runs to 16 residues. Trimming at V came to 0 bases and at J to 5 bases, leaving 6 bases not matched to a gene. In germline, CDR1 is LGHNA, CDR2 YSLEER. The CDR3 nucleotides are TGCGCCAGCAGCCAAGATCGACAGGGGGCCGGGTATGGCTACACCTTC. Encoded protein: CASSQDRQGAGYGYTF.

V and J are TRBV18 and TRBJ2-7; D might be TRBD1 (6 bases). V was trimmed by 2 bases and J by 1 base, leaving 12 bases between them. Per the germline V gene, CDR1 is KGHSH and CDR2 is LQKENI. This CDR3 spans 15 amino acids. The DNA for the CDR3 is TGTGCCAGCTCACCAGGACAGCGGCAATCCTACGAGCAGTACTTC. Amino acids: CASSPGQRQSYEQYF. Variable domain in full (rest from reference TRBV18 and TRBJ2-7): NAGVMQNPRHLVRRRGQEARLRCSPMKGHSHVYWYRQLPEEGLKFMVYLQKENIIDESGMPKERFSAEFPKEGPSILRIQQVVRGDSAAYFCASSPGQRQSYEQYFGPGTRLTVT.

The rearrangement links TRBV7-6 to TRBJ2-7; 7 nucleotides agree with TRBD1. CDR1 is SGHVS, CDR2 FNYEAQ, per germline. J lost 4 bases, V lost 1 base, and 4 bases had no gene match. The CDR3 is 14 residues long. In DNA form, the CDR3 reads TGTGCCAGCAGCTTAGAGACACAGGGGTACGAGCAGTACTTC. Translated: CASSLETQGYEQYF.

V and J are TRBV11-3 and TRBJ1-1, with D maybe TRBD1 (5 bases). Per germline, CDR1 SGHNT and CDR2 YENEEA. V was pared by 3 bases and J by 7 bases, with 15 bases between. This CDR3 is built from 14 residues. This CDR3 reads CASSLGLSGSEAFF. In DNA, the CDR3 is TGTGCCAGCAGCTTGGGACTTTCGGGAAGTGAAGCTTTCTTT.

The rearrangement joins TRBV7-3 to TRBJ2-1; 9 bases agree with TRBD1. The CDR3 runs 14 residues. The germline CDR1 and CDR2 sequences are SGHTA and FQGTGA. The V gene end was trimmed by 4 bases and the J gene end by 5 bases; junction bases not matched to a gene: 3. This chain's CDR3 is CASSSGTGNNEQFF. The CDR3 nucleotides are TGTGCCAGCAGCTCCGGGACAGGGAACAATGAGCAGTTCTTC.

The chain carries TRBV6-2 or TRBV6-3 and TRBJ2-1; 10 bases are a match to TRBD2. Germline CDR1 is MNHEY and CDR2 is SVGEGT. CDR3 length equals 16 residues. V shed 2 bases and J 6 bases; nucleotides not matched to a gene: 7. CDR3: CASSYPSGSGSNEQFF. The CDR3 DNA reads as TGTGCCAGCAGTTACCCTAGCGGGAGTGGGTCCAATGAGCAGTTCTTC.

The chain couples TRBV6-5 to TRBJ2-1; D perhaps matches TRBD2 (6 bases). Germline CDR1 is MNHEY and CDR2 is SVGAGI. The V end lost 2 bases, the J end lost 3 bases, and 14 bases lay between the germline ends. This CDR3 spans 16 amino acids. This CDR3 reads CASSYGVGLGYNEQFF. Here the CDR3 DNA reads TGTGCCAGCAGTTACGGGGTGGGACTGGGCTACAATGAGCAGTTCTTC.

The V gene is TRBV6-2 or TRBV6-3, the J gene TRBJ1-1; TRBD1 matches 8 bases. Trimming took 5 bases from V and 1 from J; bases not matched to a gene: 6. Germline V CDR1 and CDR2: MNHEY, SVGEGT. The CDR3 spans 15 residues. The CDR3 DNA sequence: TGTGCCAGCAGTGACGACAGGGGAAGGAACACTGAAGCTTTCTTT. Amino acids: CASSDDRGRNTEAFF.

The CDR3 nucleotides read TGTGCCAGCAGCTGGGCGGGGGGCTCCTACAATGAGCAGTTCTTC. Its translation is CASSWAGGSYNEQFF. The chain is built from TRBV7-2 and TRBJ2-1; 8 bases align to TRBD2. This CDR3 has 15 residues. Germline values: CDR1 SGHTA, CDR2 FQGNSA. The junction had 2 bases not matched to a gene; V was cut back by 4 bases and J by 0 bases.